This entry lists 21 T cell receptor beta chains sequenced from one sample in a study of CXCR3-negative and CXCR3-positive naive CD8 T cells. Study results and limitations: Hydrophobicity of TRB CDR3s was greater in CXCR3-positive naive cells than in CXCR3-negative naive cells.

The authors prepared UMI-labeled TRB cDNA libraries by 5' RACE. TCRdb re-analyzed the 5' RACE reads; it lists each CDR3 protein once, without DNA. This sample's table has about 98,000 distinct CDR3 sequences. No antigen has been identified for these receptors. Sequences were obtained from naive CXCR3+ CD8+ T cells from blood. The subset denotes: CD45RO-CCR7+CD27+CD95- naive CD8+ T cells expressing CXCR3 (TNR3+). The origin of the receptors is a human donor in good health. Some clones in this sample may be carry-over from other donors' samples.

The chain recombines TRBV11-1 with TRBJ2-7. The CDR3 spans 14 residues. CDR1 SGHAT and CDR2 FQDESV come from the germline V gene (reference sequence). CDR3 sequence reads: CASSDHGVTDEQYF.

The rearrangement joins TRBV5-1 to TRBJ2-1. Germline V lookup: CDR1 SGHRS, CDR2 YFSETQ. The CDR3 runs to 16 residues. This CDR3 is CASSLAVDTSYNEQFF.

The CDR3 reads CSARTGTGLRSSYNEQFF. The V call is TRBV20-1, the J call TRBJ2-1; TCRdb gives TRBD1 as the D gene, but with no DNA this cannot be confirmed. The CDR3 contains 18 residues. Germline V CDR1 and CDR2: DFQATT, SNEGSKA (reference sequence).

The V gene is TRBV21-1, the J gene TRBJ2-7; TCRdb returns TRBD2, unconfirmable since there is no DNA. TRBV21-1 is labeled a pseudogene. CDR3 size: 19 residues. CDR3 amino acids: CAISKQSEEGQKTSYEQYF.

The chain links TRBV6-6 to TRBJ2-1; with no DNA, the TCRdb D assignment of TRBD1 cannot be verified. Germline CDR1 MNHNY, CDR2 SVGAGI (reference sequence). CDR3 length equals 13 residues. CDR3 loop: CATSYSSGKAQFF.

V usage is TRBV11-2 and J usage is TRBJ2-7. CDR3 length: 16 residues. CDR1 is SGHAT, CDR2 FQNNGV, per germline. This CDR3 reads CASSLDRYSGSYEQYF.

CDR3 residues: CSVEVETSSYNEQFF. V gene TRBV29-1 combines with J gene TRBJ2-1. CDR3 size: 15 residues. The germline V gene encodes CDR1 SQVTM and CDR2 ANQGSEA.

The genes are TRBV29-1 and TRBJ1-2; no DNA is available, so the TRBD1 call from TCRdb remains unchecked. The V gene's germline CDR1 is SQVTM and CDR2 ANQGSEA. CDR3 size: 17 residues. This chain's CDR3 is CSVHPDRTTTTLYGYTF.

J is TRBJ2-7 and V is TRBV29-1; TCRdb selects TRBD1, and the lack of DNA leaves this call unchecked. The CDR3 spans 13 residues. In germline, CDR1 is SQVTM, CDR2 ANQGSEA. CDR3 sequence: CSVWGDRAYEQYF.

The V gene is TRBV7-3, the J gene TRBJ2-3; TCRdb returns TRBD2, unconfirmable since there is no DNA. Per the germline V gene, CDR1 is SGHTA and CDR2 is FQGTGA. The CDR3 sequence is 19 residues long. CDR3 loop: CASSPDGTSGGPSTDTQYF.

The chain has TRBV24-1 and TRBJ2-1; no DNA is available, so the TRBD2 call from TCRdb remains unchecked. From germline, CDR1 is KGHDR and CDR2 SFDVKD. This CDR3 has 17 residues. CDR3 region: CATSDRAGGLSYNEQFF.

This chain uses TRBV28 with TRBJ2-2; TCRdb indicates TRBD1, and absent DNA this call remains unverified. This CDR3 contains 15 residues. The germline CDR1 and CDR2 sequences are MDHEN and SYDVKM. This CDR3 reads CASSYRGLESGELFF.

The chain links TRBV20-1 to TRBJ2-3; TCRdb gives TRBD1 as the D gene, but with no DNA this cannot be confirmed. The CDR3 consists of 16 residues. CDR1 and CDR2 from the germline V gene are DFQATT and SNEGSKA (reference sequence). The CDR3: CSAPTLSLTSTDTQYF.

The rearrangement joins TRBV29-1 to TRBJ1-1; TCRdb calls TRBD1, which cannot be checked without DNA. There are 12 residues in the CDR3. Germline assignment: CDR1 SQVTM and CDR2 ANQGSEA. CDR3 sequence reads: CSVRGRVTEAFF. The variable domain in full, completed from reference TRBV29-1 and TRBJ1-1, reads SAVISQKPSRDICQRGTSLTIQCQVDSQVTMMFWYRQQPGQSLTLIATANQGSEATYESGFVIDKFPISRPNLTFSTLTVSNMSPEDSSIYLCSVRGRVTEAFFGQGTRLTVV.

The rearrangement joins TRBV6-5 to TRBJ1-1; absent DNA, TCRdb's TRBD1 call cannot be checked. Germline CDR1 MNHEY, CDR2 SVGAGI. This CDR3 region has 17 residues. CDR3 amino acids: CASSYSTGGDSLAEAFF.

The CDR3 region is CASSLSIWGDAGNTIYF. The chain employs TRBV7-6 and TRBJ1-3. Per germline, CDR1 SGHVS and CDR2 FNYEAQ. The CDR3 runs 17 residues.

The V and J genes are TRBV2 and TRBJ1-1; TCRdb's D gene call, TRBD1, goes unchecked for lack of DNA. The V gene's germline CDR1 is SNHLY and CDR2 FYNNEI. The CDR3 covers 18 residues. CDR3 sequence reads: CASSYSRDISIQNTEAFF. The full variable domain, with the rest looked up from reference TRBV2 and TRBJ1-1, is EPEVTQTPSHQVTQMGQEVILRCVPISNHLYFYWYRQILGQKVEFLVSFYNNEISEKSEIFDDQFSVERPDGSNFTLKIRSTKLEDSAMYFCASSYSRDISIQNTEAFFGQGTRLTVV.

The chain combines TRBV19 with TRBJ2-7; no DNA is available, so the TRBD1 call from TCRdb remains unchecked. Germline loops: CDR1 LNHDA, CDR2 SQIVND (reference sequence). There are 21 residues in the CDR3. The CDR3 loop is CASSEPTLRDRGPASFYEQYF.

The chain joins TRBV28 to TRBJ1-2; TCRdb lists TRBD1, though no DNA is available to test this call. The length of the CDR3 is 15 residues. Germline lookup yields CDR1 MDHEN and CDR2 SYDVKM. The CDR3 spells CASTLARRAGYGYTF.

This rearrangement joins TRBV20-1 to TRBJ2-5; TCRdb returns TRBD1, unconfirmable since there is no DNA. The CDR3 spans 14 residues. The germline V gene has CDR1 DFQATT and CDR2 SNEGSKA (reference sequence). CDR3 sequence reads: CSATTGHQQETQYF.

The J gene is TRBJ1-4, the V gene TRBV6-5; TCRdb designates TRBD1, a call that cannot be tested without DNA. CDR3 size: 14 residues. Germline CDR1 is MNHEY and CDR2 is SVGAGI. The CDR3 is CASSMTGENEKLFF.